This TCR beta chain came from a study of technical replicates of blood from several donors. V was pared by 5 bases and J by 1 base, with 10 bases between. This CDR3 comprises 14 residues. From germline, CDR1 is SEHNR and CDR2 FQNEAQ (reference sequence). Here immunoSEQ multiplex PCR was the method, and the copy in TCRdb shows in-frame clones only, minus some. The data contain about 88,000 clones, about nine tenths of them singletons. This clonotype was obtained from a human donor in good health. This chain uses TRBV7-9 with TRBJ2-3, with D perhaps TRBD2 (6 bases). Material for sequencing was T cells isolated from PBMCs. This CDR3 is CASSLSSGTDTQYF. CDR3 DNA: TGTGCCAGCAGCCTTTCTAGCGGCACAGATACGCAGTATTTT.